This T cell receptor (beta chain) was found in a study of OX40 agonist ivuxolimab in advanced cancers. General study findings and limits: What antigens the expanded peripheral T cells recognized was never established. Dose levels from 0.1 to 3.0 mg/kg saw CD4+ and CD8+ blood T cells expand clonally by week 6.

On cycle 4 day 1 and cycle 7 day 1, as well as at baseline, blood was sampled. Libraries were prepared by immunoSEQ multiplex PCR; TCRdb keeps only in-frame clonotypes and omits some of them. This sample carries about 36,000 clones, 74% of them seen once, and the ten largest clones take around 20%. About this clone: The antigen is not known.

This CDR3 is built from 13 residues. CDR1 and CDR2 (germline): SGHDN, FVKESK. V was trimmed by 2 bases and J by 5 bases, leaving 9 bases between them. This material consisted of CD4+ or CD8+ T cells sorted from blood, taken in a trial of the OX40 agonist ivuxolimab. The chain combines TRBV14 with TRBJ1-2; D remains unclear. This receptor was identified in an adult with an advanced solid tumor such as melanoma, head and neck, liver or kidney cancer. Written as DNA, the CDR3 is TGTGCCAGCAGCCAATTCGGGTATTATGGCTACACCTTC. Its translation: CASSQFGYYGYTF.